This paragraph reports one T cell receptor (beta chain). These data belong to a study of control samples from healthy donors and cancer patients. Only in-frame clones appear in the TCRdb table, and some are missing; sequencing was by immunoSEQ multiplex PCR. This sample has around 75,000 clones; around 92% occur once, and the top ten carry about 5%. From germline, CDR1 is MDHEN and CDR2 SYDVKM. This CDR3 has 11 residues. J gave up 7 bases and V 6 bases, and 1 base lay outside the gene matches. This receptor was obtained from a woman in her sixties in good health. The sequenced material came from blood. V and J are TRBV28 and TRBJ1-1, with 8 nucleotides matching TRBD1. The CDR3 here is CASSGQGEAFF. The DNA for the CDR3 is TGTGCCAGCAGCGGACAGGGTGAAGCTTTCTTT.